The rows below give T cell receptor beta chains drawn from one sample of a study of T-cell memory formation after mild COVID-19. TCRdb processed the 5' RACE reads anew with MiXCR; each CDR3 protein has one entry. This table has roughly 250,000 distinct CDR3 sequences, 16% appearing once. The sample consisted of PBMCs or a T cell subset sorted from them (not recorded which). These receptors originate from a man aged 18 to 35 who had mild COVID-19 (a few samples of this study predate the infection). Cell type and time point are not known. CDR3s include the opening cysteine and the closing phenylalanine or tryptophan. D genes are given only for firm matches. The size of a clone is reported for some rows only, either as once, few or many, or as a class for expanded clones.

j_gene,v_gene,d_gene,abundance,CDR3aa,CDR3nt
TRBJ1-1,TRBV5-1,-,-,CASSPAPGQARVAFF,TGCGCCAGCAGCCCGGCCCCTGGGCAGGCCCGGGTGGCTTTCTTT
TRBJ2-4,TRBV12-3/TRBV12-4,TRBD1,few,CASSRDSTLQYF,TGTGCCAGCAGCCGGGACAGTACCCTTCAGTACTTC
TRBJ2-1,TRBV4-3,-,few,CASSQDRVISEQFF,TGCGCCAGCAGCCAAGATCGGGTCATCAGTGAGCAGTTCTTC
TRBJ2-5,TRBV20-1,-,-,CSASWGETQYF,TGCAGTGCCTCCTGGGGAGAGACCCAGTACTTC
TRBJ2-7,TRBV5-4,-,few,CASSFPGTAMEYEQYF,TGTGCCAGCAGCTTCCCCGGGACGGCGATGGAGTACGAGCAGTACTTC
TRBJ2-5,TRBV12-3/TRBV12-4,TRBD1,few,CASSRQGPETQYF,TGTGCCAGCAGCCGACAGGGGCCAGAGACCCAGTACTTC
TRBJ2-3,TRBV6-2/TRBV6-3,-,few,CASSTQGWGDTQYF,TGTGCCAGCAGTACCCAAGGCTGGGGGGATACGCAGTATTTT
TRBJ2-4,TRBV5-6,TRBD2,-,CASSDAVRGVPGEKNIQYF,TGTGCCAGCAGCGACGCGGTGCGGGGGGTCCCAGGGGAGAAAAACATTCAGTACTTC
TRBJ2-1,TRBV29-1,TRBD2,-,CSAPYSSGGSNEQFF,TGCAGCGCACCATACTCTAGCGGGGGGAGCAATGAGCAGTTCTTC
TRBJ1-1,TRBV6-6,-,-,CASSYGGFGAFF,TGTGCCAGCAGTTACGGGGGTTTTGGAGCTTTCTTT
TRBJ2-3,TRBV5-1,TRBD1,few,CASSLGQGEDTQYF,TGCGCCAGCAGCCTGGGGCAGGGGGAGGATACGCAGTATTTT
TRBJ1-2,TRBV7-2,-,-,CASSFVGYGYTF,TGTGCCAGCAGCTTCGTCGGCTATGGCTACACCTTC
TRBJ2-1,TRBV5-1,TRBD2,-,CASSSGLAGGNEQFF,TGCGCCAGCAGCTCGGGACTAGCGGGCGGGAATGAGCAGTTCTTC
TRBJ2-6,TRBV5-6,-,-,CASSLTDSGANVLTF,TGTGCCAGCAGCTTGACAGACTCTGGGGCCAACGTCCTGACTTTC
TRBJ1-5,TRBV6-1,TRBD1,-,CASSSTGGLSQPQHF,TGTGCCAGCTCCTCGACAGGGGGTCTTTCTCAGCCCCAGCATTTT
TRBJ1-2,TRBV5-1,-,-,CASSLEAVRRGYTF,TGCGCCAGCAGCTTGGAGGCGGTACGACGTGGCTACACCTTC
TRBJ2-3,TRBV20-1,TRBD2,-,CSARDGRGEAGGPSDTQYF,TGCAGTGCTAGAGATGGGCGCGGGGAAGCGGGGGGGCCTTCAGATACGCAGTATTTT
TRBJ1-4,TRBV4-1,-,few,CASSQVGFEKLFF,TGCGCCAGCAGCCAAGTGGGGTTTGAAAAACTGTTTTTT
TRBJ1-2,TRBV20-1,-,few,CSARRQANYGYTF,TGCAGTGCCCGCCGACAGGCTAACTATGGCTACACCTTC
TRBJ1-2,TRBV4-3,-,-,CASSQDASGPGGYTF,TGCGCCAGCAGCCAAGATGCCTCGGGGCCAGGGGGCTACACCTTC
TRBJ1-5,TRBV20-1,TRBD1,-,CSVYEQGAYSNQPQHF,TGCAGTGTCTATGAACAGGGGGCATATAGCAATCAGCCCCAGCATTTT
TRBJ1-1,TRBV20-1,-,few,CSVVDRQNTEAFF,TGCAGTGTGGTGGACCGGCAGAACACTGAAGCTTTCTTT
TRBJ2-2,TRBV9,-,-,CASSASLLVRNTGELFF,TGTGCCAGCAGCGCTAGCCTACTAGTAAGGAACACCGGGGAGCTGTTTTTT
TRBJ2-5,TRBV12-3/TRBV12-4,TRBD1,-,CASRNSGQGQTQYF,TGTGCCAGCAGGAACTCGGGACAGGGACAGACCCAGTACTTC
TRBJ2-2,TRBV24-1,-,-,CATLGPNTGELFF,TGTGCCACCTTAGGCCCGAACACCGGGGAGCTGTTTTTT
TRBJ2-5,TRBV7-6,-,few,CASSPPAYSRSETQYF,TGTGCCAGCAGCCCCCCGGCTTACAGCAGATCGGAGACCCAGTACTTC
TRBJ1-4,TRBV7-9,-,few,CASSLPGQAEKLFF,TGTGCCAGCAGCCTCCCTGGGCAGGCCGAAAAACTGTTTTTT
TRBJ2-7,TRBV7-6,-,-,CASSSGGQSYEQYF,TGTGCCAGCAGCTCGGGGGGACAATCCTACGAGCAGTACTTC
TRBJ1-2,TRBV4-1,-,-,CDSSFGQPRGYSYGYTF,TGCGACAGCAGCTTCGGCCAACCGAGAGGGTACAGCTATGGCTACACCTTC
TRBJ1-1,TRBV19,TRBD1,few,CASSSTGSYTEAFF,TGTGCCAGTAGCTCGACAGGGTCGTACACTGAAGCTTTCTTT
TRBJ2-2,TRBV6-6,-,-,CASGGPNTGELFF,TGTGCCAGCGGGGGGCCTAACACCGGGGAGCTGTTTTTT
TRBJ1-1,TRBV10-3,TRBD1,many,CAITSDREGNSFF,TGTGCCATCACCTCGGACAGGGAAGGCAATTCTTTCTTT
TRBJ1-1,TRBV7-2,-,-,CASSSGMITEAFF,TGTGCCAGCAGCTCCGGGATGATCACTGAAGCTTTCTTT
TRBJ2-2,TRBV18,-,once,CASSSGKVNTGELFF,TGTGCCAGCTCATCCGGGAAAGTCAACACCGGGGAGCTGTTTTTT
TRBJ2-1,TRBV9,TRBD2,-,CASSVRASGGDHPYNEQFF,TGTGCCAGCAGCGTAAGGGCCAGCGGGGGGGATCACCCCTACAATGAGCAGTTCTTC
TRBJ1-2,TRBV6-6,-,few,CASSLAGVAGYTF,TGTGCCAGCAGCCTTGCGGGGGTGGCTGGCTACACCTTC
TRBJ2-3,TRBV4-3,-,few,CASSPGNTVAPDTQYF,TGCGCCAGCAGCCCGGGGAACACAGTAGCACCAGATACGCAGTATTTT
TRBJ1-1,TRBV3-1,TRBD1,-,CASSQARQGQTEAFF,TGTGCCAGCAGCCAAGCAAGACAGGGCCAGACTGAAGCTTTCTTT
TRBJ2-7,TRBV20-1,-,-,CSGTNNYEQYF,TGCAGTGGTACTAACAACTACGAGCAGTACTTC
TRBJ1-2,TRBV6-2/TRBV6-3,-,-,CASSYSTFLDYGYTF,TGTGCCAGCAGTTACTCGACATTTCTCGACTATGGCTACACCTTC
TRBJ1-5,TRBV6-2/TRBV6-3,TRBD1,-,CASSYSPGQASQPQHF,TGTGCCAGCAGTTACTCGCCTGGACAGGCGAGCCAGCCCCAGCATTTT
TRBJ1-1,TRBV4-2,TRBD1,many,CASSQAVGTGRTEAFF,TGTGCCAGCAGCCAAGCGGTGGGGACAGGGAGGACTGAAGCTTTCTTT
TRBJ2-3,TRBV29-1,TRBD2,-,CSVVILAADTQYF,TGCAGCGTCGTAATTCTAGCGGCCGATACGCAGTATTTT
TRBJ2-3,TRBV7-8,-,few,CASSLPRRESSTDTQYF,TGTGCCAGCAGCTTACCCCGACGGGAATCTAGCACAGATACGCAGTATTTT
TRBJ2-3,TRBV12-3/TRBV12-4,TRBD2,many,CASSGGGPTQYF,TGTGCCAGCAGTGGGGGGGGACCCACGCAGTATTTT
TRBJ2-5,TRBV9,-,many,CASSVEGGWQTQYF,TGTGCCAGCAGCGTAGAGGGGGGCTGGCAGACCCAGTACTTC
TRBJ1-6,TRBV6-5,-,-,CASSYSRVGHNSPLHF,TGTGCCAGCAGTTACTCACGGGTGGGACATAATTCACCCCTCCACTTT
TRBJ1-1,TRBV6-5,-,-,CASSDGGFTEAFF,TGTGCCAGCAGTGATGGTGGGTTCACTGAAGCTTTCTTT
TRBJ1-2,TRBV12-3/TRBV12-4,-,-,CASSSRGGASYTF,TGTGCCAGCAGCTCCCGTGGGGGGGCGAGCTACACCTTC
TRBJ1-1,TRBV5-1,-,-,CASGTGNTEAFF,TGCGCCAGCGGGACGGGGAACACTGAAGCTTTCTTT
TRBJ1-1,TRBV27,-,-,CASSEGDGTEAFF,TGTGCCAGCAGTGAAGGGGACGGGACTGAAGCTTTCTTT
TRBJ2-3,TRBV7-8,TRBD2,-,CASSPLLAAGLTDTQYF,TGTGCCAGCAGCCCCCTACTAGCGGCTGGACTCACAGATACGCAGTATTTT
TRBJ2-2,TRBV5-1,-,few,CASSLNPATNTGELFF,TGCGCCAGCAGCCTGAACCCGGCGACGAACACCGGGGAGCTGTTTTTT
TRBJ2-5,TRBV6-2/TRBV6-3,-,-,CASSSRRLETQYF,TGTGCCAGCAGTTCTCGGAGACTCGAGACCCAGTACTTC
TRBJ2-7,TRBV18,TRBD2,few,CASSPTTSANSYEQYF,TGTGCCAGCTCACCAACGACTAGCGCAAACTCCTACGAGCAGTACTTC
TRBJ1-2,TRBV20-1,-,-,CSARVANYGYTF,TGCAGTGCTAGAGTAGCTAACTATGGCTACACCTTC
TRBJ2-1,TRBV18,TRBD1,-,CASSPPGQGLGYEQFF,TGTGCCAGCTCACCACCGGGACAGGGGCTCGGGTATGAGCAGTTCTTC
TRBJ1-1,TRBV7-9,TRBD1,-,CASSLGDRPNTEAFF,TGTGCCAGCAGCTTAGGGGACAGGCCCAACACTGAAGCTTTCTTT
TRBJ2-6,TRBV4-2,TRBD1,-,CASSQTGTGASGANVLTF,TGTGCCAGCAGCCAGACCGGGACAGGCGCCTCTGGGGCCAACGTCCTGACTTTC
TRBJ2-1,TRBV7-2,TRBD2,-,CASSLVLSGRFNEQFF,TGTGCCAGCAGCTTAGTTTTAAGCGGGAGGTTCAATGAGCAGTTCTTC